This T cell receptor beta chain came from a study of glioma-infiltrating T cells. Amplification of TCR alpha and beta CDR3 regions from RNA used iRepertoire nested multiplex PCR. Each CDR3 protein is one row after TCRdb ran MiXCR on the multiplex PCR reads. This sample has about 110,000 distinct CDR3 sequences, with around a quarter found just once. The germline V gene encodes CDR1 DFQATT and CDR2 SNEGSKA (reference sequence). CDR3 size: 13 residues. J gave up 8 bases and V 3 bases, and 7 bases lay outside the gene matches. The sequenced sample consisted of glioma tissue, nonneoplastic brain tissue, or PBMCs (not recorded which). This clonotype was obtained from a human donor with low-grade glioma or glioblastoma, undergoing nonglioma brain surgery, or in good health (not recorded which). The genes are TRBV20-1 and TRBJ1-2; 9 nucleotides line up with TRBD1. This CDR3 reads CSARGQGVGGYTF. For the CDR3, the DNA is TGCAGTGCTAGGGGACAGGGCGTTGGGGGCTACACCTTC.